Listed here are 30 T cell receptor beta chains from one sample, sequenced in a study of CD8 T cells in ankylosing spondylitis (dated by TCRdb to the late 2010s). Paper-wide results and their limitations: Blood from ankylosing spondylitis patients appeared to be characterized by a TCR beta motif made up of several highly homologous amino acid variants.

The method was 5' RACE. Sequencing took place on an Illumina HiSeq 2500. TCRdb trimmed the raw reads at Q25, called clones with MiXCR and kept productive beta chains. When rows share a CDR3 protein, they turn into one entry using the most common DNA and genes. Present in this sample are about 800,000 distinct CDR3 sequences, 10% to 15% of which were seen just once. Of the sample, less than 0.65% is held by the ten largest clones. These TCRs are of unknown antigen specificity. The sample consisted of blood, either unsorted or a sorted T cell fraction (not recorded which). The source of these receptors is a male donor with ankylosing spondylitis.

This clonotype has at least ten counts. The chain carries TRBV5-1 and TRBJ2-3; D is unclear. The CDR3 spans 13 residues. V gave up 5 bases and J gave up 2 bases, with 9 bases separating them. Germline V gene lookup returns CDR1 SGHRS and CDR2 YFSETQ. The CDR3 loop reads CASSDLLTDTQYF. In DNA form, the CDR3 reads TGCGCCAGCAGTGACCTACTCACAGATACGCAGTATTTT.

This clonotype was observed a handful of times. This rearrangement joins TRBV15 to TRBJ1-1, with D tentatively TRBD1 (5 bases). V was clipped by 0 bases and J by 5 bases, with 13 bases between them. In germline, CDR1 is LNHNV, CDR2 YYDKDF (reference sequence). The CDR3 has 15 residues. CDR3 residues: CATSRDRTEGTEAFF. The CDR3 region has the DNA TGTGCCACCAGCAGAGATCGGACTGAGGGGACTGAAGCTTTCTTT.

The J gene is TRBJ2-1, the V gene TRBV10-3, with D perhaps matching TRBD2 (6 bases). V lost 2 bases to trimming and J lost 1 base, with 9 bases between them. CDR1 is ENHRY and CDR2 is SYGVKD in the germline V gene. The CDR3 covers 15 residues. The DNA for the CDR3 is TGTGCCATCAGTGAGGACGGGAGTTCCTACAATGAGCAGTTCTTC. It codes for CAISEDGSSYNEQFF.

This clonotype was counted at least ten times. The chain links TRBV12-3 or TRBV12-4 to TRBJ2-7, with unresolved D. This CDR3 is 13 amino acids long. V shed 2 bases and J shed 4 bases, with 9 bases lying between them. The chain's CDR3 is CASSLPLPYEQYF. The DNA for the CDR3 is TGTGCCAGCAGTTTACCGCTCCCTTACGAGCAGTACTTC.

In its sample, this clonotype was seen a few times. The chain employs TRBV4-2 and TRBJ2-5; D possibly matches TRBD1 or TRBD2 (6 bases each). V lost 1 base, J lost 1 base, and 16 bases lay in between. The CDR3 has 17 residues. Germline CDR1 is LGHNA and CDR2 is YNFKEQ. CDR3 sequence reads: CASSQGFGGTIQETQYF. In nucleotides, the CDR3 is TGTGCCAGCAGCCAAGGATTTGGCGGGACAATCCAAGAGACCCAGTACTTC.

This clonotype was observed many times. The gene calls are TRBV24-1 and TRBJ1-2; D is unresolved. The V gene's germline CDR1 is KGHDR and CDR2 SFDVKD. The ends were cut back, 4 bases at V and 0 bases at J, with 8 bases in the middle. The CDR3 covers 14 residues. The CDR3 is CATSEGNANYGYTF. Here the CDR3 DNA reads TGTGCCACCAGTGAGGGGAACGCTAACTATGGCTACACCTTC.

This clonotype was detected only a few times. The V call is TRBV5-1, the J call TRBJ2-3; D is ambiguous. V shed 5 bases and J shed 0 bases, with 10 bases lying between them. CDR3 length equals 14 residues. Germline CDR1 SGHRS, CDR2 YFSETQ. As DNA, the CDR3 is TGCGCCAGCAGTGTACGGTCTAGCACAGATACGCAGTATTTT. Its translation: CASSVRSSTDTQYF.

The sample holds many counts of this clonotype. This sequence joins TRBV29-1 and TRBJ2-1; TRBD1 is a possible D gene (5 bases). CDR1 is SQVTM and CDR2 is ANQGSEA in the germline V gene. Trimming shortened V by 6 bases and J by 5 bases, and 14 bases separated the two germline ends. CDR3 length: 13 residues. CDR3 DNA sequence: TGCAGCGTATCCAAGGGGCATAACAATGAGCAGTTCTTC. This gives the protein CSVSKGHNNEQFF.

The chain has TRBV20-1 and TRBJ1-2; no definite D call. This CDR3 is built from 11 residues. The V and J ends lost 1 base and 6 bases respectively, with 6 bases between them. The germline CDR1 and CDR2 sequences are DFQATT and SNEGSKA (reference sequence). The CDR3 loop reads CSARGGNGYTF. CDR3 sequence (DNA): TGCAGTGCTAGAGGTGGGAATGGCTACACCTTC.

This clonotype turned up a few times. This chain links TRBV12-3 or TRBV12-4 with TRBJ1-6; TRBD1 might be the D (6 bases). V gave up 5 bases and J gave up 8 bases, with 13 bases separating them. The length of the CDR3 is 14 residues. This chain's CDR3 is CASSTRGGDSPLHF. The CDR3 DNA is TGTGCCAGCAGTACTAGGGGGGGAGATTCACCCCTCCACTTT.

This clonotype came up many times. One junction end disagrees with the germline gene, perhaps due to a read error. The gene calls are TRBV5-1 and TRBJ2-1, with 9 positions matching TRBD2. This CDR3 has 15 residues. CDR1 and CDR2 from the germline V gene are SGHRS and YFSETQ. The chain's CDR3 is CASSLGLATYNEQFF. For the CDR3, the DNA is TGTGCCAGCAGCTTAGGACTAGCGACCTACAATGAGCAGTTCTTC.

The chain has TRBV10-3 and TRBJ1-1; D unclear. With 3 bases removed from V and 5 bases from J, the gap between germline ends came to 10 bases. Germline V CDR1 and CDR2: ENHRY, SYGVKD. This CDR3 spans 13 amino acids. The DNA for the CDR3 is TGTGCCATCAGTGATTATTTGGGGACTGAAGCTTTCTTT. It encodes CAISDYLGTEAFF.

The J gene is TRBJ2-1, the V gene TRBV20-1; 10 bases are shared with TRBD2. With 1 base clipped from V and 0 bases from J, the junction kept 3 bases outside the gene matches. Germline CDR1 and CDR2: DFQATT and SNEGSKA (reference sequence). This CDR3 has 16 amino acids. The CDR3 coding sequence is TGCAGTGCTAGAGGACTAGCGGGCAACTCCTACAATGAGCAGTTCTTC. This codes for CSARGLAGNSYNEQFF.

In this sample, this clonotype turned up a few times. This chain uses TRBV5-1 with TRBJ2-6; the D is unclear. Germline loops: CDR1 SGHRS, CDR2 YFSETQ. The V end lost 7 bases, the J end lost 3 bases, and 20 bases lay between the germline ends. There are 17 residues in the CDR3. The CDR3 region is CASFGDRDSFGANVLTF. CDR3 DNA sequence: TGCGCCAGCTTCGGAGACCGAGACTCCTTTGGGGCCAACGTCCTGACTTTC.

The chain is built from TRBV10-3 and TRBJ1-2; possible D gene TRBD1, 6 bases. V shed 10 bases and J shed 4 bases, with 10 bases lying between them. Looked up from germline, CDR1 is ENHRY and CDR2 is SYGVKD. The CDR3 spans 11 residues. Written as DNA, the CDR3 is TGTGCCACGACAGGAACCTATGGCTACACCTTC. It is translated as CATTGTYGYTF.

This clonotype was observed a few times. This chain connects TRBV15 to TRBJ2-1; 7 bases agree with TRBD2. The length of the CDR3 is 15 residues. The germline CDR1 and CDR2 sequences are LNHNV and YYDKDF (reference sequence). Trimming at V came to 5 bases and at J to 10 bases, leaving 14 bases not matched to a gene. The CDR3 DNA is TGTGCCACCAGCCTAACGAGCGGGATCCCCAAAGAGCAGTTCTTC. Translation gives CATSLTSGIPKEQFF.

This clonotype came up a few times. The chain has TRBV5-1 and TRBJ2-1, with 9 bases identical to TRBD2. The germline V gene encodes CDR1 SGHRS and CDR2 YFSETQ. This CDR3 has 16 residues. The V and J ends lost 4 bases and 4 bases, in that order; junction bases with no gene match: 9. CDR3 in DNA: TGCGCCAGCAGCCCGTTAGCGGGAGCAGTATACAATGAGCAGTTCTTC. It specifies CASSPLAGAVYNEQFF. The entire variable domain, with the rest obtained from reference TRBV5-1 and TRBJ2-1, is as follows: KAGVTQTPRYLIKTRGQQVTLSCSPISGHRSVSWYQQTPGQGLQFLFEYFSETQRNKGNFPGRFSGRQFSNSRSEMNVSTLELGDSALYLCASSPLAGAVYNEQFFGPGTRLTVL.

The sample holds many counts of this clonotype. The chain links TRBV6-5 to TRBJ2-7, with D perhaps being TRBD1 or TRBD2 (5 bases each). V shed 4 bases and J shed 0 bases, with 10 bases lying between them. The CDR3 totals 14 residues. Per germline, CDR1 MNHEY and CDR2 SVGAGI. CDR3 bases: TGTGCCAGCAGTTGGGGACGGAGCTCCTACGAGCAGTACTTC. Its translation: CASSWGRSSYEQYF.

Ten or more counts support this clonotype. The chain carries TRBV20-1 and TRBJ2-1; D uncertain. The CDR3 extends over 13 amino acids. The germline V and J ends were trimmed by 6 bases and 7 bases, with 16 bases remaining between them. The germline CDR1 and CDR2 sequences are DFQATT and SNEGSKA (reference sequence). The CDR3 DNA sequence: TGCAGTGCCCTAAAAGCTATACGGAATGAGCAGTTCTTC. It is translated as CSALKAIRNEQFF.

The chain recombines TRBV7-2 with TRBJ1-2; D ambiguous. The germline CDR1 and CDR2 sequences are SGHTA and FQGNSA. The CDR3 has 13 residues. Trimming stripped 2 bases from V and 3 bases from J, with 7 bases between. The CDR3 coding sequence is TGTGCCAGCAGCTTACCGCAGGACTATGGCTACACCTTC. It encodes CASSLPQDYGYTF.

In this sample, this clonotype turned up a few times. V gene TRBV5-4 combines with J gene TRBJ2-1; 9 bases are shared with TRBD2. CDR1 is SGHNT and CDR2 is YYREEE in the germline V gene (reference sequence). The CDR3 has 15 amino acids. Unmatched junction bases numbered 5, after V lost 2 bases and J lost 5 bases. The CDR3 DNA follows: TGTGCCAGCAGCTTAGGGACTAGCAGACACAATGAGCAGTTCTTC. Protein sequence: CASSLGTSRHNEQFF.

The V gene is TRBV5-1, the J gene TRBJ2-5; D might be TRBD1 (6 bases). In germline, CDR1 is SGHRS, CDR2 YFSETQ. The V end lost 6 bases, the J end lost 3 bases, and 12 bases lay between the germline ends. The CDR3 sequence is 13 residues long. CDR3 in amino acids: CASKGTQKETQYF. As DNA, the CDR3 is TGCGCCAGCAAGGGGACACAGAAAGAGACCCAGTACTTC.

The chain carries TRBV15 and TRBJ1-1; no clear D. CDR1 is LNHNV, CDR2 YYDKDF, per germline (reference sequence). V was trimmed by 2 bases and J by 8 bases, leaving 9 bases between them. This CDR3 has 12 residues. The CDR3 is CATSRNINEAFF. CDR3 DNA: TGTGCCACCAGCAGAAACATAAACGAAGCTTTCTTT. Drawing the rest from reference TRBV15 and TRBJ1-1, the complete variable domain is DAMVIQNPRYQVTQFGKPVTLSCSQTLNHNVMYWYQQKSSQAPKLLFHYYDKDFNNEADTPDNFQSRRPNTSFCFLDIRSPGLGDTAMYLCATSRNINEAFFGQGTRLTVV.

The chain recombines TRBV4-2 with TRBJ1-5; TRBD1 might be the D (5 bases). The CDR3 extends over 15 amino acids. V lost 2 bases and J lost 0, with 8 bases in between. From germline, CDR1 is LGHNA and CDR2 YNFKEQ. This CDR3 is CASSQFDSSNQPQHF. The CDR3 DNA is TGTGCCAGCAGCCAATTCGACAGTAGCAATCAGCCCCAGCATTTT.

This clonotype was picked up a small number of times. The chain carries TRBV7-9 and TRBJ1-3; 11 bases are shared with TRBD1. Germline loops: CDR1 SEHNR, CDR2 FQNEAQ (reference sequence). The CDR3 runs to 15 residues. After removal of 5 bases from V and 2 bases from J, the junction contained 2 bases not matched to a gene. CDR3 in amino acids: CASSTDRGPGNTIYF. The CDR3 DNA reads as TGTGCCAGCAGCACGGACAGGGGGCCTGGAAACACCATATATTTT. Full variable domain (remainder filled in from reference TRBV7-9 and TRBJ1-3): DTGVSQNPRHKITKRGQNVTFRCDPISEHNRLYWYRQTLGQGPEFLTYFQNEAQLEKSRLLSDRFSAERPKGSFSTLEIQRTEQGDSAMYLCASSTDRGPGNTIYFGEGSWLTVV.

The chain recombines TRBV2 with TRBJ2-3, with a weak D call TRBD1 (7 bases). The CDR3 runs to 14 residues. Trimming shortened V by 6 bases and J by 5 bases, and 15 bases separated the two germline ends. The germline V gene has CDR1 SNHLY and CDR2 FYNNEI. DNA of the CDR3: TGTGCCAGCAGGGATAACAGGGGAGGAGATACGCAGTATTTT. This gives the protein CASRDNRGGDTQYF.

A few counts support this clonotype. The chain recombines TRBV12-3 or TRBV12-4 with TRBJ1-2; 9 bases agree with TRBD1. Germline trimming cut 5 bases from V and 4 bases from J; bases unmatched to any gene: 11. The CDR3 totals 16 residues. The CDR3 DNA reads TGTGCCAGCAGTCCTGACAGGGGGAAATTCAGCTATGGCTACACCTTC. Protein product: CASSPDRGKFSYGYTF.

This clonotype has ten or more counts. The rearrangement joins TRBV6-5 to TRBJ1-3; D uncertain. From germline, CDR1 is MNHEY and CDR2 SVGAGI. Trimming cost V 0 bases and J 0 bases, with 3 bases left between them. This CDR3 contains 14 residues. CDR3 nucleotide sequence: TGTGCCAGCAGTTACTCTGTCTCTGGAAACACCATATATTTT. Translated: CASSYSVSGNTIYF.

Many counts were recorded for this clonotype. The V and J genes are TRBV4-3 and TRBJ2-3, with TRBD1 identical over 11 bases. This CDR3 contains 16 residues. V lost 3 bases and J lost 6; bases outside the gene matches: 8. CDR1 LGHNA and CDR2 YSLEER come from the germline V gene. The CDR3 protein is CASSHLVGQGADTQYF. CDR3 bases: TGCGCCAGCAGCCACCTGGTAGGACAGGGGGCCGATACGCAGTATTTT.

The chain combines TRBV28 with TRBJ2-4; D possibly matches TRBD1 or TRBD2 (5 bases each). The CDR3 totals 12 residues. V gave up 4 bases and J gave up 4 bases, with 5 bases separating them. Germline lookup yields CDR1 MDHEN and CDR2 SYDVKM. CDR3 coding DNA: TGTGCCAGCAGTTGGGGGAAAAACATTCAGTACTTC. It encodes CASSWGKNIQYF.